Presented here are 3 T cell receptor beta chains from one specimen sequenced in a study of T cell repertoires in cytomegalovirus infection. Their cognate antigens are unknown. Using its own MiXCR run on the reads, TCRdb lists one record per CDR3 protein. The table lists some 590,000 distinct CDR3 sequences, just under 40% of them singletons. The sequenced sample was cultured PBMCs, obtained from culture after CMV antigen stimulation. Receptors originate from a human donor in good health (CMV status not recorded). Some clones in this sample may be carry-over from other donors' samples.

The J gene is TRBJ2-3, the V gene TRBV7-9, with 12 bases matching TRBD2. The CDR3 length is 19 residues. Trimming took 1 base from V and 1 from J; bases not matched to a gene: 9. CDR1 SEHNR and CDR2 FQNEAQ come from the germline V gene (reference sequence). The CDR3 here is CASSLERLAGGSGTDTQYF. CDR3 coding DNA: TGTGCCAGCAGCTTAGAACGCCTAGCGGGAGGGAGCGGCACAGATACGCAGTATTTT.

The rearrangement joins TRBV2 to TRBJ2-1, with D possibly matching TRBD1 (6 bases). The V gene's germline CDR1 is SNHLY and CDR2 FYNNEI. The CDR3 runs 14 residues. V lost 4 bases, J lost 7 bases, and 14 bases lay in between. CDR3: CASSGPGALNEQFF. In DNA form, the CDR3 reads TGTGCCAGCAGTGGACCAGGGGCCCTTAATGAGCAGTTCTTC.

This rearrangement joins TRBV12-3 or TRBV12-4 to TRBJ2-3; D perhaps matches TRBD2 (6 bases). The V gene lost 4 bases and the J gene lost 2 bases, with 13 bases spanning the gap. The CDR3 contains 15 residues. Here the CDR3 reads CASSWGSGDTDTQYF. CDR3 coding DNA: TGTGCCAGCAGTTGGGGTAGCGGTGACACAGATACGCAGTATTTT.